Below, 30 T cell receptor beta chains from the same sample are listed, as sequenced in a study of shared clonotypes between healthy human individuals. Generated by immunoSEQ multiplex PCR, the TCRdb table keeps only in-frame clones and is missing some. The sample contains about 2.4 million clones, approximately 93% of which appear only once. The sequencing sample was made of naive CD4+ T cells from PBMCs. As to subset: CD45RA+ positively selected. All receptors derive from a man younger than 35 in good health. Some clones in this sample may be carry-over from other donors' samples.

V usage is TRBV6-1 and J usage is TRBJ1-1; possible D gene TRBD1, 5 bases. This CDR3 is built from 14 residues. V lost 8 bases and J 1 base, leaving 14 bases between the germline ends. The germline V gene encodes CDR1 MNHNS and CDR2 SASEGT. The DNA for the CDR3 is TGTGCCAGCGCCATTGGGGGGAGGAACACTGAAGCTTTCTTT. Amino acids: CASAIGGRNTEAFF.

The chain couples TRBV9 to TRBJ1-4, with TRBD1 as a possible D gene (5 bases). V was clipped by 4 bases and J by 5 bases, with 12 bases between them. In germline, CDR1 is SGDLS, CDR2 YYNGEE. The CDR3 has 14 residues. CDR3 nucleotides: TGTGCCAGCAGCCCCGGGGGAGTAAATGAAAAACTGTTTTTT. Amino acid sequence: CASSPGGVNEKLFF.

This clone was found once. The V and J genes are TRBV28 and TRBJ1-4; D might be TRBD1 (6 bases). Trimming stripped 3 bases from V and 10 bases from J, with 12 bases between. This CDR3 has 13 amino acids. Germline V gives CDR1 MDHEN, CDR2 SYDVKM. This chain's CDR3 is CASSLGGARKLFF. CDR3 in DNA: TGTGCCAGCAGTTTGGGGGGGGCGAGAAAACTGTTTTTT.

This chain links TRBV6-5 with TRBJ2-7; D unclear. CDR3 length: 16 amino acids. Trimming removed 0 bases at V and 2 bases at J, with 14 bases between. CDR1 and CDR2 (germline): MNHEY, SVGAGI. This CDR3 is CASSYSTGVGPYEQYF. The CDR3 nucleotides read TGTGCCAGCAGTTACTCGACTGGTGTAGGCCCCTACGAGCAGTACTTC.

The chain combines TRBV6-5 with TRBJ2-1, with D possibly being TRBD2 (6 bases). Trimming left V 2 bases short and J 0 bases short, with 11 bases between. The germline V gene has CDR1 MNHEY and CDR2 SVGAGI. The CDR3 has 16 residues. The CDR3 loop is CASSYVADYSYNEQFF. For the CDR3, the DNA is TGTGCCAGCAGTTACGTCGCGGACTACTCCTACAATGAGCAGTTCTTC.

The rearrangement uses TRBV2 and TRBJ1-5; D remains unclear. The CDR3 contains 12 residues. V was clipped by 5 bases and J by 6 bases, with 8 bases between them. Germline V gene sequence: CDR1 SNHLY, CDR2 FYNNEI. The CDR3 sequence: CASSQEGQPQHF. CDR3 DNA sequence: TGTGCCAGCAGTCAAGAGGGTCAGCCCCAGCATTTT.

J is TRBJ1-4 and V is TRBV4-1, with D possibly matching TRBD1 (5 bases). This CDR3 has 15 residues. The germline CDR1 and CDR2 sequences are MGHRA and YSYEKL. Trimming pared 6 bases from V and 0 bases from J, leaving 11 bases between. The CDR3 DNA follows: TGCGCCAGCAGTCCAGACAGAACAACTAATGAAAAACTGTTTTTT. Amino acid sequence: CASSPDRTTNEKLFF.

Of note for this clone: Other DNA sequences in the sample encode the same CDR3. The CDR3 DNA reads TGTGCCAGCAGCTTAAACCCGGCCGGGGAGCTGTTTTTT. It specifies CASSLNPAGELFF. V is TRBV7-3 and J is TRBJ2-2, with unresolved D. The V and J ends lost 1 base and 6 bases respectively, with 6 bases between them. The CDR3 has 13 residues. Germline V gene data show CDR1 as SGHTA and CDR2 as FQGTGA. Combining the CDR3 with reference TRBV7-3 and TRBJ2-2 gives the whole variable domain GAGVSQTPSNKVTEKGKYVELRCDPISGHTALYWYRQSLGQGPEFLIYFQGTGAADDSGLPNDRFFAVRPEGSVSTLKIQRTERGDSAVYLCASSLNPAGELFFGEGSRLTVL.

J is TRBJ2-7 and V is TRBV6-6; TRBD1 aligns across 7 bases. Looked up from germline, CDR1 is MNHNY and CDR2 is SVGAGI (reference sequence). The V gene end was trimmed by 6 bases and the J gene end by 5 bases; junction bases not matched to a gene: 10. The CDR3 has 14 amino acids. The CDR3 is CASRGDDRDNEQYF. The CDR3 DNA reads as TGTGCCAGCAGGGGGGACGACAGGGACAACGAGCAGTACTTC.

The CDR3 reads CASSLNNLQETQYF. CDR3 DNA: TGTGCCAGCAGCTTGAACAACCTCCAAGAGACCCAGTACTTC. This chain joins TRBV5-5 and TRBJ2-5; D unresolved. The ends were cut back, 1 base at V and 1 base at J, with 8 bases in the middle. This CDR3 comprises 14 residues. Germline-derived CDR1 and CDR2 are SGHKS and YYEKEE (reference sequence).

The chain is built from TRBV7-3 and TRBJ2-7; no definite D call. The CDR3 loop spans 13 amino acids. The germline V and J ends were trimmed by 5 bases and 1 base, with 9 bases remaining between them. CDR1 and CDR2 from the germline V gene are SGHTA and FQGTGA. The CDR3 loop is CASSRDHSYEQYF. The CDR3 DNA follows: TGTGCCAGCAGCCGTGACCATTCCTACGAGCAGTACTTC.

This clone was detected only once. The V gene is TRBV7-2, the J gene TRBJ2-1, with D perhaps matching TRBD2 (5 bases). Germline-derived CDR1 and CDR2 are SGHTA and FQGNSA. There are 14 residues in the CDR3. Trimming removed 5 bases at V and 7 bases at J, with 15 bases between. The CDR3 reads CASSPVWERNEQFF. The DNA of the CDR3 is TGTGCCAGCAGCCCCGTCTGGGAGCGGAATGAGCAGTTCTTC.

The V gene is TRBV10-3, the J gene TRBJ2-7; 10 positions match TRBD1. Germline CDR1 is ENHRY and CDR2 is SYGVKD. The J segment lost 4 bases and the V segment lost 10 bases, leaving 7 bases of the junction unmatched. The length of the CDR3 is 13 residues. This CDR3 is CATWDRGEYEQYF. The CDR3 region has the DNA TGTGCCACCTGGGACAGGGGAGAATACGAGCAGTACTTC.

This clone was detected only once. CDR3 sequence (DNA): TGTGCCAGCACAGGACAGGGTCGAGGTGAAAAACTGTTTTTT. This gives the protein CASTGQGRGEKLFF. The gene calls are TRBV6-1 and TRBJ1-4; 8 nucleotides match TRBD1. V trimming: 7 bases; J trimming: 7 bases; junction bases outside the gene matches: 8. CDR1 MNHNS and CDR2 SASEGT come from the germline V gene. This CDR3 spans 14 amino acids.

This rearrangement joins TRBV9 to TRBJ2-2, with TRBD2 identical over 10 bases. The CDR3 spans 16 residues. Germline V gene sequence: CDR1 SGDLS, CDR2 YYNGEE. V trimming: 2 bases; J trimming: 1 base; junction bases outside the gene matches: 2. The CDR3 loop is CASSVRTSGNTGELFF. The CDR3 bases are TGTGCCAGCAGCGTTAGGACTAGCGGGAACACCGGGGAGCTGTTTTTT.

V is TRBV5-1 and J is TRBJ1-2; TRBD1 matches 7 bases. V lost 4 bases, J lost 8 bases, and 11 bases stayed unmatched. Germline CDR1 is SGHRS and CDR2 is YFSETQ. The CDR3 has 14 residues. The CDR3 coding sequence is TGCGCCAGCAGCCCAATCGACAGGGTCCAGGGCTACACCTTC. Residues: CASSPIDRVQGYTF. The complete variable domain, with remaining parts taken from reference TRBV5-1 and TRBJ1-2, reads KAGVTQTPRYLIKTRGQQVTLSCSPISGHRSVSWYQQTPGQGLQFLFEYFSETQRNKGNFPGRFSGRQFSNSRSEMNVSTLELGDSALYLCASSPIDRVQGYTFGSGTRLTVV.

V is TRBV25-1 and J is TRBJ2-5; 7 nucleotides match TRBD2. The V segment lost 2 bases and the J segment 4 bases; nucleotides outside the gene matches: 7. Germline values: CDR1 MGHDK, CDR2 SYGVNS. The CDR3 length is 15 residues. CDR3 nucleotides: TGTGCCAGCAGTGAACGGCGGGAGTTTTTAGAGACCCAGTACTTC. It is translated as CASSERREFLETQYF.

The chain carries TRBV27 and TRBJ2-6; the match to TRBD1 covers 8 bases. The junction had 4 bases not matched to a gene; V was cut back by 4 bases and J by 2 bases. Germline V gene data show CDR1 as MNHEY and CDR2 as SMNVEV (reference sequence). The CDR3 is made up of 16 amino acids. CDR3 sequence: CASSWQGAPGANVLTF. The DNA of the CDR3 is TGTGCCAGCAGTTGGCAGGGGGCACCTGGGGCCAACGTCCTGACTTTC.

The chain has TRBV29-1 and TRBJ2-7; 12 bases fit TRBD2. The ends lost 4 bases at V and 6 bases at J; junction bases unmatched: 4. This CDR3 is 13 amino acids long. The germline CDR1 and CDR2 sequences are SQVTM and ANQGSEA. For the CDR3, the DNA is TGCAGCGTTGGACTAGCGGGAGTGCGCGAGCAGTACTTC. Its translation is CSVGLAGVREQYF.

The chain is built from TRBV5-4 and TRBJ2-2; either TRBD1 or TRBD2 may supply D (5 bases each). This CDR3 spans 19 amino acids. Trimming removed 0 bases at V and 6 bases at J, with 24 bases between. From germline, CDR1 is SGHNT and CDR2 YYREEE (reference sequence). The CDR3 DNA follows: TGTGCCAGCAGCTTGGGACGAGTGGGTGAGGCAGGGACCTCCGGGGAGCTGTTTTTT. It encodes CASSLGRVGEAGTSGELFF. Using reference TRBV5-4 and TRBJ2-2 for the parts outside the CDR3, the full variable domain is ETGVTQSPTHLIKTRGQQVTLRCSSQSGHNTVSWYQQALGQGPQFIFQYYREEENGRGNFPPRFSGLQFPNYSSELNVNALELDDSALYLCASSLGRVGEAGTSGELFFGEGSRLTVL.

The genes are TRBV19 and TRBJ1-1, with D unclear. V was clipped by 4 bases and J by 0 bases, with 12 bases between them. CDR1 and CDR2 (germline): LNHDA, SQIVND (reference sequence). This CDR3 has 15 amino acids. CDR3 amino acids: CASSTLLGVNTEAFF. CDR3 sequence (DNA): TGTGCCAGTAGTACACTCCTCGGGGTGAACACTGAAGCTTTCTTT.

The chain combines TRBV28 with TRBJ2-1, with TRBD2 identical over 7 bases. V gave up 5 bases and J gave up 4 bases; unmatched junction bases: 5. CDR3 length: 14 amino acids. CDR1 and CDR2 from the germline V gene are MDHEN and SYDVKM. The CDR3 sequence is CASSRSGTYNEQFF. The CDR3 region has the DNA TGTGCCAGCAGTCGAAGCGGGACGTACAATGAGCAGTTCTTC.

This clone appeared a single time. The chain employs TRBV7-2 and TRBJ1-1, with TRBD1 matching 7 bases. Unmatched junction bases numbered 6, after V lost 5 bases and J lost 6 bases. The CDR3 sequence is 13 residues long. Germline-derived CDR1 and CDR2 are SGHTA and FQGNSA. The CDR3 loop is CASSLRQGAEAFF. CDR3 nucleotide sequence: TGTGCCAGCAGCCTCCGACAGGGTGCTGAAGCTTTCTTT.

The chain is built from TRBV7-6 and TRBJ2-1; the D is unclear. The V and J ends lost 2 bases and 0 bases respectively, with 14 bases between them. The CDR3 is 17 amino acids. The germline V gene encodes CDR1 SGHVS and CDR2 FNYEAQ. DNA of the CDR3: TGTGCCAGCAGCTTAAGAGCAGGCGGATTCTCCTACAATGAGCAGTTCTTC. It yields the protein CASSLRAGGFSYNEQFF.

This clone was seen once. The chain has TRBV19 and TRBJ1-3; no definite D call. Germline V gives CDR1 LNHDA, CDR2 SQIVND (reference sequence). The V gene lost 1 base and the J gene lost 0 bases, with 10 bases spanning the gap. The CDR3 runs 16 residues. Here the CDR3 DNA reads TGTGCCAGTAGTATAGGACGGCGGGGCTCTGGAAACACCATATATTTT. It specifies CASSIGRRGSGNTIYF.

The chain uses TRBV7-2 and TRBJ1-1; the match to TRBD1 covers 8 bases. J lost 11 bases, V lost 5 bases, and 13 bases had no gene match. This CDR3 comprises 14 residues. CDR1 SGHTA and CDR2 FQGNSA come from the germline V gene. The CDR3 sequence: CASSVRPGGAEAFF. For the CDR3, the DNA is TGTGCCAGCAGCGTGCGTCCAGGGGGCGCCGAGGCTTTCTTT.

The J gene is TRBJ2-3, the V gene TRBV9; a possible D gene is TRBD2 (5 bases). Trimming stripped 0 bases from V and 5 bases from J, with 13 bases between. Germline CDR1 SGDLS, CDR2 YYNGEE. The CDR3 totals 15 residues. This CDR3 reads CASSVGPGIGDTQYF. In DNA form, the CDR3 reads TGTGCCAGCAGCGTAGGTCCCGGGATTGGAGATACGCAGTATTTT.

The rearrangement links TRBV7-3 to TRBJ2-1, with TRBD2 identical over 8 bases. The germline CDR1 and CDR2 sequences are SGHTA and FQGTGA. The J segment lost 8 bases and the V segment lost 2 bases, leaving 5 bases of the junction unmatched. The CDR3 is made up of 14 amino acids. The CDR3 loop reads CASSLELAAHEQFF. The CDR3 DNA reads as TGTGCCAGCAGCTTAGAACTAGCGGCGCATGAGCAGTTCTTC. Filled out from reference TRBV7-3 and TRBJ2-1, the complete variable domain reads GAGVSQTPSNKVTEKGKYVELRCDPISGHTALYWYRQSLGQGPEFLIYFQGTGAADDSGLPNDRFFAVRPEGSVSTLKIQRTERGDSAVYLCASSLELAAHEQFFGPGTRLTVL.

The chain couples TRBV7-3 to TRBJ2-1; 13 bases map to TRBD2. Germline loops: CDR1 SGHTA, CDR2 FQGTGA. V was clipped by 6 bases and J by 7 bases; unmatched bases: 15. This CDR3 comprises 18 residues. CDR3 loop: CASSRGTSGNKGGNEQFF. The DNA of the CDR3 is TGTGCCAGCAGTAGAGGGACTAGCGGGAATAAAGGAGGGAATGAGCAGTTCTTC.

This chain links TRBV5-1 with TRBJ2-7; 8 nucleotides align to TRBD2. V was pared by 0 bases and J by 0 bases, with 8 bases of the junction left unmatched. CDR3 length: 17 residues. Germline V gene data show CDR1 as SGHRS and CDR2 as YFSETQ. The CDR3 sequence: CASSLEVAGPVSYEQYF. The CDR3 DNA reads as TGCGCCAGCAGCTTGGAGGTAGCGGGACCCGTCTCCTACGAGCAGTACTTC.